This T cell receptor (beta chain) came from a study of beta chain features in type 1 diabetes. Note on this clone: Antigen unknown.

One heparinised draw of blood, averaging about 116 mL, came from each donor. CD45RO/CCR7/CD25/CD127/CD95/CD27 separated CD4+ naive, central memory, regulatory and stem cell-like memory cells by sorting. Study-wide points: TCRB CDR3s from Type 1 diabetes patients were moderately but significantly shorter in all four CD4+ subsets. Type 1 diabetes patients had VDJ junctions that carried fewer insertions and more deletions.

Expressed TCRB transcripts were sequenced because the isolated RNA had all been reverse transcribed beforehand. About 3.57 million reads, on average, came from each naive, central memory and regulatory T cell sample. Here immunoSEQ multiplex PCR was the method, and the copy in TCRdb shows in-frame clones only, minus some. Of roughly 150,000 clones in the sample, roughly 9% were seen once. CDR3 length: 13 residues. V shed 4 bases and J shed 1 base, with 8 bases lying between them. Germline CDR1 is MNHEY and CDR2 is SVGAGI. Material: central memory CD4+ T cells from blood. The rearrangement links TRBV6-5 to TRBJ2-7, with unresolved D. The TCR comes from a woman in her 30s with type 1 diabetes. CDR3 sequence (DNA): TGTGCCAGCAGTTGGTCTAGATCCTACGAGCAGTACTTC. Its translation: CASSWSRSYEQYF.